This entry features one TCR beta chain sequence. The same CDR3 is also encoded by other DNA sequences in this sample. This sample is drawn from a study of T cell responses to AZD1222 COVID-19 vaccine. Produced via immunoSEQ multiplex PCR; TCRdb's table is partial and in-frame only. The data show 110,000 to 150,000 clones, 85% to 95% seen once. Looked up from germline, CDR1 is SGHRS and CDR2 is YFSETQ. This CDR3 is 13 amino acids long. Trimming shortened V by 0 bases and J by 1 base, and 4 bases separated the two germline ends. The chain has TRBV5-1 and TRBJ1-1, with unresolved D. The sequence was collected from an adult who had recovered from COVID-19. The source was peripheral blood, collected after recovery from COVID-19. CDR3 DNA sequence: TGCGCCAGCAGCTTGGCCGGGAACACTGAAGCTTTCTTT. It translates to CASSLAGNTEAFF.